These T cell receptor beta chains were read from a single sample in a study of shared clonotypes between healthy human individuals. This table comes from immunoSEQ multiplex PCR, and its TCRdb copy is limited to in-frame clones, with some not included. The table includes about 2 million clones, about 95% detected once. Sequenced input: naive CD8+ T cells sorted from blood. These receptors all come from a man younger than 30 in good health. The CDR3 runs from the conserved cysteine through the conserved F or W. A D gene is named only where the DNA matches it firmly. A clone size is listed for some rows: how often the clone was seen (once, few, many), or a class if it is expanded.

j_gene,d_gene,v_gene,abundance,CDR3nt,CDR3aa
TRBJ2-1,TRBD2,TRBV9,.,TGTGCCAGCAGCGAGGCGTGGATAGCGGGAGGGTCATTCGGTGAGCAGTTCTTC,CASSEAWIAGGSFGEQFF
TRBJ2-7,TRBD2,TRBV28,.,TGTGCCAGCAGTTTACCTCCTAGCGGGAGTTCCTACGAGCAGTACTTC,CASSLPPSGSSYEQYF
TRBJ2-7,.,TRBV5-4,.,TGTGCCAGCAGCCCTGGGACGGAGGAAGAGCAGTACTTC,CASSPGTEEEQYF
TRBJ1-1,TRBD1,TRBV5-1,.,TGCGCCATCAGAATATTACCGGGACAGGCCACACCTGAAGCTTTCTTT,CAIRILPGQATPEAFF
TRBJ2-3,TRBD2,TRBV2,.,TGTGCCAGCAGGGGTAGCGGGGGAGATACGCAGTATTTT,CASRGSGGDTQYF
TRBJ1-1,.,TRBV6-5,.,TGTGCCAGCAGTTCCGGGATCATGAACACTGAAGCTTTCTTT,CASSSGIMNTEAFF
TRBJ1-1,.,TRBV2,.,TGTGCCAGCAGTACCGGACTGAACACTGAAGCTTTCTTT,CASSTGLNTEAFF
TRBJ2-2,TRBD2,TRBV5-1,.,TGCGCCAGCAGCTTGGCCTGGACGGGGCTAGCGGTCAACACCGGGGAGCTGTTTTTT,CASSLAWTGLAVNTGELFF
TRBJ2-5,TRBD2,TRBV7-9,.,TGTGCCAGCAACCAAGGGCTAGCGGGAGGTGGTGAGACCCAGTACTTC,CASNQGLAGGGETQYF
TRBJ2-2,TRBD1,TRBV6-1,.,TGTGCCAGCAGTGAAACAGGGGGCAACACCGGGGAGCTGTTTTTT,CASSETGGNTGELFF
TRBJ1-6,.,TRBV6-5,.,TGTGCCAGCAGTACCGGGACCCTCAATTCACCCCTCCACTTT,CASSTGTLNSPLHF
TRBJ1-1,.,TRBV6-5,.,TGTGCCAGCAGTTACTCCCCGGACAGCATGAACACTGAAGCTTTCTTT,CASSYSPDSMNTEAFF
TRBJ1-4,.,TRBV5-4,.,TGTGCCAGCAGCTTGGGAGGTCCAGGGGCGGTTGAAAAACTGTTTTTT,CASSLGGPGAVEKLFF
TRBJ2-7,.,TRBV27,.,TGTGCCAGCAGTAGACCGGGGAACGAGCAGTACTTC,CASSRPGNEQYF
TRBJ1-4,TRBD1,TRBV6-1,.,TGTGCCAGCAGTGAATGGCAGGGGGCGGGTGAAAAACTGTTTTTT,CASSEWQGAGEKLFF
TRBJ1-2,.,TRBV4-3,.,TGCGCCAGCAGCCCGGGGGGTCCGGACTATGGCTACACCTTC,CASSPGGPDYGYTF
TRBJ2-7,.,TRBV11-2,.,TGTGCCAGCAGCCCTGGGACTGCTTACGAGCAGTACTTC,CASSPGTAYEQYF
TRBJ2-3,.,TRBV6-6,once,TGTGCCATCACCTCGACCTTCACAGATACGCAGTATTTT,CAITSTFTDTQYF
TRBJ2-6,.,TRBV2,.,TGTGCCAGCAGGGACGGACGGGGCGGGGCCAACGTCCTGACTTTC,CASRDGRGGANVLTF
TRBJ2-7,TRBD2,TRBV16,.,TGTGCCAGCAGCCAGGGGACTAGCCCAGCCGAGCAGTACTTC,CASSQGTSPAEQYF
TRBJ2-1,TRBD2,TRBV27,.,TGTGCCAGCAGTTTTGCGGGAGACGGGGAGCAGTTCTTC,CASSFAGDGEQFF
TRBJ1-3,.,TRBV27,.,TGTGCCAGCAGTTTGGAGGGGAACTCTGGAAACACCATATATTTT,CASSLEGNSGNTIYF
TRBJ2-7,.,TRBV5-6,once,TGTGCCAGCAGCTTGGTGGAGGGTCTCTACGAGCAGTACTTC,CASSLVEGLYEQYF
TRBJ2-7,.,TRBV27,.,TGTGCCAGCATTAGCTCCTACGAGCAGTACTTC,CASISSYEQYF
TRBJ2-3,.,TRBV28,.,TGTGCCAGCAGTTTAGGGACACCATATAGCACAGATACGCAGTATTTT,CASSLGTPYSTDTQYF
TRBJ1-1,.,TRBV27,.,TGTGCCAGCAGGCAACAGGACGGGAACTTCGTAGAGGCTTTCTTT,CASRQQDGNFVEAFF
TRBJ2-2,.,TRBV27,.,TGTGCCAGCAGTTTATGGGGGAGCACCGGGGAGCTGTTTTTT,CASSLWGSTGELFF
TRBJ2-7,TRBD2,TRBV9,.,TGTGCCAGCAGCGTAGCGAGCGGGAGTGGCTACGAGCAGTACTTC,CASSVASGSGYEQYF
TRBJ1-1,.,TRBV4-3,.,TGCGCCAGCAGCCAAGGTGAGAACACTGAAGCTTTCTTT,CASSQGENTEAFF
TRBJ2-7,TRBD1,TRBV19,.,TGTGCCAGTAGCCCCGGGACAGGGGGCGCGGGGCCCTACGAGCAGTACTTC,CASSPGTGGAGPYEQYF
TRBJ2-3,TRBD1,TRBV29-1,once,TGCAGCGTTGAAGGGACAGGGGGCGCAGATACGCAGTATTTT,CSVEGTGGADTQYF
TRBJ2-1,TRBD2,TRBV6-5,once,TGTGCCAGCAGAATCCGGGACTACTACAATGAGCAGTTCTTC,CASRIRDYYNEQFF
TRBJ2-5,TRBD2,TRBV5-4,.,TGTGCCAGCAGCCCACTAGCGGGGTACCAAGAGACCCAGTACTTC,CASSPLAGYQETQYF
TRBJ2-7,TRBD1,TRBV29-1,.,TGCAGCATCGGCCCGGGACAGGGCTACGAGCAGTACTTC,CSIGPGQGYEQYF
TRBJ2-2,.,TRBV9,.,TGTGCCAGCACCCAAATAGCTGGCGGGGAGCTGTTTTTT,CASTQIAGGELFF
TRBJ2-2,TRBD1,TRBV4-1,.,TGCGCCAGCAGCCATGGGACAGGGTTGTCCGGGGAGCTGTTTTTT,CASSHGTGLSGELFF
TRBJ1-5,TRBD1,TRBV6-5,.,TGTGCCAGCAGTTACCCCGACAGGGAGGGTCAGCCCCAGCATTTT,CASSYPDREGQPQHF
TRBJ1-1,.,TRBV7-9,.,TGTGCCAGCAGCTTAGGGTCGGGCGGGGCTTTCTTT,CASSLGSGGAFF
TRBJ2-7,TRBD2,TRBV4-1,.,TGCGCCAGCAGATCCCGGGGTAGCGGGGGTATATACGAGCAGTACTTC,CASRSRGSGGIYEQYF
TRBJ2-1,.,TRBV12-5,.,TGTGCTAGTGGTTTTCTAGTCGGCGATGAGCAGTTCTTC,CASGFLVGDEQFF
TRBJ2-3,TRBD2,TRBV9,.,TGTGCCAGCAGCGCAGGGACTAGCGGAACAGATACGCAGTATTTT,CASSAGTSGTDTQYF
TRBJ1-2,TRBD1,TRBV27,.,TGTGCCAGCAGTTTCGGGACAGGTGGAGGCTACACCTTC,CASSFGTGGGYTF
TRBJ2-1,.,TRBV19,.,TGTGCCAGTAGTATGGCTATCTCTCAGTCCTACAATGAGCAGTTCTTC,CASSMAISQSYNEQFF